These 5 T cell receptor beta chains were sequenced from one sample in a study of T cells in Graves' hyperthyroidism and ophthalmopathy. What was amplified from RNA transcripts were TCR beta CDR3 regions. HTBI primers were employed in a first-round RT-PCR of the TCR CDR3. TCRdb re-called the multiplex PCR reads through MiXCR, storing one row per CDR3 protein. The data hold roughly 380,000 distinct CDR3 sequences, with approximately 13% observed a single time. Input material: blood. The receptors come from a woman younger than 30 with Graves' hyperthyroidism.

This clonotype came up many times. The CDR3 loop reads CASSLSPGGEAFF. CDR3 DNA sequence: TGTGCCAGCAGCTTAAGTCCTGGGGGTGAAGCTTTCTTT. This chain uses TRBV7-9 with TRBJ1-1, with a tentative D call TRBD1 (5 bases). V was trimmed by 2 bases and J by 7 bases, leaving 11 bases between them. Germline V lookup: CDR1 SEHNR, CDR2 FQNEAQ (reference sequence). The CDR3 has 13 residues.

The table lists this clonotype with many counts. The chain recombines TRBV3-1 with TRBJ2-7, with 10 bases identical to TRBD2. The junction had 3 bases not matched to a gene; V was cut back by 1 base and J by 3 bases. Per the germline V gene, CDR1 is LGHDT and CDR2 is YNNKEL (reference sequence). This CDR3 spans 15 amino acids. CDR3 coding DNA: TGTGCCAGCAGCCAAGGCCTAGCGGGAGTCTACGAGCAGTACTTC. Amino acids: CASSQGLAGVYEQYF.

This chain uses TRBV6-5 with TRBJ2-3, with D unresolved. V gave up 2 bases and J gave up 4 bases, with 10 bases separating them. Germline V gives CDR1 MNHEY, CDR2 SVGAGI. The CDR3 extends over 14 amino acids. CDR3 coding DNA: TGTGCCAGCAGTTACATGGGTAACGCAGATACGCAGTATTTT. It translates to CASSYMGNADTQYF.

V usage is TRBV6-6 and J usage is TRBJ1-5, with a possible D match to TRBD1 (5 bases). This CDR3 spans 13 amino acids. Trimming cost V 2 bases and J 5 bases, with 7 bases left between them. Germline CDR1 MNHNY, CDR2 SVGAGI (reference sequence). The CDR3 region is CASSYGADQPQHF. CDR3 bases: TGTGCCAGCAGTTACGGGGCCGATCAGCCCCAGCATTTT.

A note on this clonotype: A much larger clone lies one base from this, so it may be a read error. The CDR3 DNA reads as TGTACCAGCAGTGACAGGGGAGCCAAAAACATTCAGTACTTC. It codes for CTSSDRGAKNIQYF. The chain uses TRBV6-1 and TRBJ2-4, with 8 bases aligning to TRBD1. Germline CDR1 and CDR2: MNHNS and SASEGT. The CDR3 totals 14 residues.